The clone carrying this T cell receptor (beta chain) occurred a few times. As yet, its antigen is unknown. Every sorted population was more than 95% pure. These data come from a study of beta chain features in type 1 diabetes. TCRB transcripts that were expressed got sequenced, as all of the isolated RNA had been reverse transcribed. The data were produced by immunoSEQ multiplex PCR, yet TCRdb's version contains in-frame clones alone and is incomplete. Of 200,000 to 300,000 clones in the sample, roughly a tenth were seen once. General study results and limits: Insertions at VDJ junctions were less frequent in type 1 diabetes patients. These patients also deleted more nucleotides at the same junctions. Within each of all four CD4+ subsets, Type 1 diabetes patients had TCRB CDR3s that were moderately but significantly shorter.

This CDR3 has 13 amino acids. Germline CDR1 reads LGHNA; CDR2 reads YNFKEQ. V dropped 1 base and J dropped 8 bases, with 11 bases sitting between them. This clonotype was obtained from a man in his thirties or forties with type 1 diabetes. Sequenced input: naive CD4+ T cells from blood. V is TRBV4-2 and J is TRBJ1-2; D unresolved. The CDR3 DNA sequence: TGTGCCAGCAGCCAAGCCGACAAAAACGGCTACACCTTC. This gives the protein CASSQADKNGYTF.